Described below is a single T cell receptor (beta chain) sequence and its context. The method was immunoSEQ multiplex PCR; TCRdb's version includes in-frame clones alone and lacks a portion of them. The sample lists some 150,000 clones; roughly 95% were seen once. The record originates from a study of control samples from healthy donors and cancer patients. V shed 4 bases, J shed 1 base, and the junction held 5 bases outside the gene matches. The germline gives CDR1 SNHLY, CDR2 FYNNEI. CDR3 size: 15 residues. The specimen sequenced was blood. This TCR was recovered from a woman aged 25 to 39 in good health. The V gene is TRBV2, the J gene TRBJ2-7; 9 bases fit TRBD2. CDR3 DNA sequence: TGTGCCAGCAGTGCGGGACTAGCTCTGTCCTACGAGCAGTACTTC. It translates to CASSAGLALSYEQYF. Full variable domain (missing parts from reference TRBV2 and TRBJ2-7): EPEVTQTPSHQVTQMGQEVILRCVPISNHLYFYWYRQILGQKVEFLVSFYNNEISEKSEIFDDQFSVERPDGSNFTLKIRSTKLEDSAMYFCASSAGLALSYEQYFGPGTRLTVT.